This T cell receptor beta chain stems from a study of blood T cell repertoires in COVID-19. On the study more broadly: The study drew acute and convalescent COVID-19 samples from the United States, Italy and Spain.

Measured with immunoSEQ multiplex PCR; TCRdb has only the in-frame clones, and not every one. The sample consists of 97,000 or so clones, around 74% of them appearing once. The CDR3 is 13 residues long. The germline gives CDR1 MNHEY, CDR2 SVGAGI. Trimming cost V 6 bases and J 7 bases; bases outside gene matches: 5. This TCR came from a woman of 80 years or more with active or convalescent COVID-19. This sequence joins TRBV6-5 and TRBJ1-4; 7 nucleotides match TRBD1. The sample comprised peripheral blood. The CDR3 DNA follows: TGTGCCAGCAGCCTCGGGACAGCTGAAAAACTGTTTTTT. This codes for CASSLGTAEKLFF.